These 5 T cell receptor beta chains were all obtained from the same sample, sequenced in a study of CXCR3-negative and CXCR3-positive naive CD8 T cells. 5' RACE that incorporated UMI labels was used to prepare the TRB cDNA libraries. TCRdb reanalyzed the 5' RACE reads, giving one entry per CDR3 protein sequence and no DNA. Its table lists approximately 38,000 distinct CDR3 sequences. What was sequenced was memory CD8+ T cells from blood. The receptors stem from a human donor in good health. Some clones in this sample may be carry-over from other donors' samples.

This rearrangement joins TRBV29-1 to TRBJ2-5. Germline V gene sequence: CDR1 SQVTM, CDR2 ANQGSEA. This CDR3 comprises 11 residues. The CDR3: CSVVWGETQYF.

The chain links TRBV5-1 to TRBJ1-5; lacking DNA, the TRBD1 call made by TCRdb goes unchecked. This CDR3 comprises 15 residues. Germline V CDR1 and CDR2: SGHRS, YFSETQ. The CDR3: CASSLGTGEHQPQHF.

The chain's CDR3 is CSVEVVNTDTQYF. This sequence joins TRBV29-1 and TRBJ2-3. Germline CDR1 and CDR2: SQVTM and ANQGSEA. The CDR3 runs to 13 residues.

The chain recombines TRBV28 with TRBJ2-7; TCRdb's assignment of TRBD1 cannot be checked, as there is no DNA. Germline CDR1 MDHEN, CDR2 SYDVKM. The CDR3 runs to 16 residues. The CDR3 reads CASSVPDRASSYEQYF.

The chain recombines TRBV5-1 with TRBJ2-1; TCRdb returns TRBD1, unconfirmable since there is no DNA. CDR1 SGHRS and CDR2 YFSETQ come from the germline V gene. The CDR3 consists of 15 residues. The CDR3 loop is CASSLGMGVYNEQFF.